The T cell receptor (beta chain) under discussion was sequenced for a study of blood T cell repertoires in COVID-19. For the study at large: PBMCs, B-cell-depleted T cells, or T cells were the source of the cDNA or gDNA that made up the material.

Trimming at V came to 1 base and at J to 8 bases, leaving 5 bases not matched to a gene. The CDR3 loop spans 15 amino acids. In germline, CDR1 is LGHDT, CDR2 YNNKEL (reference sequence). Source study methods: Researchers report that nucleated cell counts were estimated from reference gene primer amplification. The data were produced by immunoSEQ multiplex PCR, yet TCRdb's version contains in-frame clones alone and is incomplete. The DNA was the basis for D and trimming; V, J and clone size are from that table. The table includes 190,000 or so clones, around 80% detected once. This clonotype was sampled from a man aged 45 to 65 with active or convalescent COVID-19. Specimen: peripheral blood. V usage is TRBV3-1 (or the pseudogene TRBV3-2) and J usage is TRBJ2-2; 9 bases are shared with TRBD2. The CDR3 loop reads CASSQAPSGKGELFF. In DNA form, the CDR3 reads TGTGCCAGCAGCCAAGCGCCTAGCGGGAAGGGGGAGCTGTTTTTT.